These 25 T cell receptor beta chains originate from one sample sequenced in a study of T-cell reconstitution after alpha-beta-depleted transplantation in children. Preparation of the TCRbeta library was carried out with unique molecular identifiers. TCRdb re-analysed the PCR reads in MiXCR, keeping a single row per CDR3 protein. Among 530,000 or so distinct CDR3 sequences, 25% to 30% were seen once, and the ten largest hold 30% to 45%. The material was PBMCs, obtained before TCRalphabeta/CD19-depleted stem cell transplant. Every receptor here comes from a boy under two years old with Wiskott-Aldrich syndrome, due to receive a stem cell transplant.

This chain uses TRBV5-1 with TRBJ2-3; the match to TRBD1 covers 8 bases. V gave up 1 base and J gave up 3 bases; unmatched junction bases: 7. This CDR3 is 16 amino acids long. CDR1 is SGHRS, CDR2 YFSETQ, per germline. The CDR3 nucleotides read TGCGCCAGCAGCTTGTCCGGCAGGGGGCGAACAGATACGCAGTATTTT. This codes for CASSLSGRGRTDTQYF.

The chain couples TRBV7-2 to TRBJ2-5; D is undetermined. V was clipped by 2 bases and J by 4 bases, with 17 bases between them. The CDR3 runs to 16 residues. In germline, CDR1 is SGHTA, CDR2 FQGNSA. The CDR3 here is CASSLRHTIPGETQYF. In nucleotides, the CDR3 is TGTGCCAGCAGCTTAAGACACACAATTCCGGGAGAGACCCAGTACTTC.

Only a few counts were recorded for this clonotype. This chain links TRBV4-1 with TRBJ2-2, with D hard to call. The CDR3 is 9 amino acids. Germline lookup yields CDR1 MGHRA and CDR2 YSYEKL. The V and J ends lost 9 bases and 6 bases respectively, with 2 bases between them. CDR3: CARAGELFF. CDR3 sequence (DNA): TGCGCCAGGGCCGGGGAGCTGTTTTTT.

This rearrangement joins TRBV20-1 to TRBJ2-1; 8 bases are a match to TRBD2. J lost 3 bases, V lost 3 bases, and 7 bases had no gene match. CDR1 is DFQATT, CDR2 SNEGSKA, per germline (reference sequence). The CDR3 is 15 residues long. The CDR3 sequence is CSASASGRSYNEQFF. The CDR3 region has the DNA TGCAGTGCTAGTGCCAGCGGGAGAAGCTACAATGAGCAGTTCTTC.

The V gene is TRBV18, the J gene TRBJ2-7, with a tentative D call TRBD1 (6 bases). Germline CDR1 reads KGHSH; CDR2 reads LQKENI. Between the trimmed V and J ends, which lost 1 base and 4 bases, there was a span of 20 bases. CDR3 size: 17 residues. The CDR3 region has the DNA TGTGCCAGCTCACCACTTCCCCCCAACAGGGTTTTGTACGAGCAGTACTTC. Amino acid sequence: CASSPLPPNRVLYEQYF.

A remark on this clonotype: Germline is not matched at one junction end, which may reflect a read error. The chain recombines TRBV11-2 with TRBJ2-2; 7 nucleotides align to TRBD2. Germline CDR1 SGHAT, CDR2 FQNNGV. The CDR3 is 14 residues long. The CDR3 DNA follows: TGTGCCAGCAGCTTCCAACTAGCGTTCGGGGACCTGTTTTTT. Protein sequence: CASSFQLAFGDLFF.

The chain recombines TRBV29-1 with TRBJ2-1; D gene uncertain. CDR3 length: 15 amino acids. The V and J ends lost 4 bases and 0 bases respectively, with 13 bases between them. Germline loops: CDR1 SQVTM, CDR2 ANQGSEA. The CDR3 DNA is TGCAGCGTTGCCGGGCAGCCGAGCTCCTACAATGAGCAGTTCTTC. Translation gives CSVAGQPSSYNEQFF.

This clonotype was recorded once. The J gene is TRBJ1-1, the V gene TRBV3-1, with D unclear. The CDR3 is 17 amino acids. Trimming stripped 6 bases from V and 1 base from J, with 21 bases between. Germline V gene lookup returns CDR1 LGHDT and CDR2 YNNKEL (reference sequence). Here the CDR3 reads CASSRTIRRGRNTEAFF. The CDR3 DNA sequence: TGTGCCAGCAGTCGAACTATTAGGCGTGGGCGGAACACTGAAGCTTTCTTT.

The chain joins TRBV24-1 to TRBJ2-3; a possible D gene is TRBD2 (7 bases). Germline V gene sequence: CDR1 KGHDR, CDR2 SFDVKD. Trimming removed 3 bases at V and 0 bases at J, with 21 bases between. This CDR3 has 19 residues. CDR3 protein: CATSDRAGAQRPSTDTQYF. DNA of the CDR3: TGTGCCACCAGTGATAGGGCGGGGGCCCAGCGACCCAGCACAGATACGCAGTATTTT.

V usage is TRBV7-2 and J usage is TRBJ2-1, with TRBD2 matching over 8 bases. Germline values: CDR1 SGHTA, CDR2 FQGNSA. With 1 base clipped from V and 7 bases from J, the junction kept 6 bases outside the gene matches. There are 15 residues in the CDR3. The CDR3 DNA reads TGTGCCAGCAGCTTAGTTGGGACTAGAGAAAATGAGCAGTTCTTC. Protein product: CASSLVGTRENEQFF.

This clonotype has a handful of counts. The chain links TRBV10-2 to TRBJ2-2; 12 bases match TRBD2. CDR3 length: 19 amino acids. J lost 1 base, V lost 2 bases, and 8 bases had no gene match. Germline V gene lookup returns CDR1 WSHSY and CDR2 SAAADI. Here the CDR3 DNA reads TGCGCCAGCAGTGAGGAGGGGGGACTAGCGGGCCTGAACACCGGGGAGCTGTTTTTT. Encoded protein: CASSEEGGLAGLNTGELFF.

The J gene is TRBJ2-4, the V gene TRBV20-1; 7 nucleotides align to TRBD1. The CDR3 is 15 residues long. CDR1 and CDR2 from the germline V gene are DFQATT and SNEGSKA (reference sequence). The trim removed 2 bases at V and 3 bases at J, leaving 7 bases unmatched. In nucleotides, the CDR3 is TGCAGTGCTAGACGAAACAGGGGCGGCAAAAACATTCAGTACTTC. Protein product: CSARRNRGGKNIQYF.

This clonotype was seen more than once but under ten times. The chain uses TRBV7-9 and TRBJ2-7; tentatively, D is TRBD1 (7 bases). Trimming shortened V by 5 bases and J by 2 bases, and 16 bases separated the two germline ends. The CDR3 sequence is 15 residues long. CDR1 is SEHNR and CDR2 is FQNEAQ in the germline V gene (reference sequence). For the CDR3, the DNA is TGTGCCAGCAGCCACAGGGGCGGGAACACCTACGAGCAGTACTTC. It specifies CASSHRGGNTYEQYF.

This chain connects TRBV9 to TRBJ2-3; no definite D call. Germline CDR1 is SGDLS and CDR2 is YYNGEE. This CDR3 contains 15 residues. With 1 base removed from V and 4 bases from J, the gap between germline ends came to 13 bases. Written as DNA, the CDR3 is TGTGCCAGCAGCGTATACACACGCGGTCCAGATACGCAGTATTTT. It translates to CASSVYTRGPDTQYF.

This clonotype has more than one count but fewer than ten. This chain uses TRBV29-1 with TRBJ2-1; 11 bases align to TRBD1. With V trimmed by 7 bases and J by 5 bases, 4 bases remained unmatched. The germline V gene encodes CDR1 SQVTM and CDR2 ANQGSEA. The CDR3 contains 13 residues. The CDR3 DNA reads as TGCAGCGCTGGACAGGGGGCGGACAATGAGCAGTTCTTC. Translating it yields CSAGQGADNEQFF.

This chain links TRBV24-1 with TRBJ2-1; 11 bases are shared with TRBD2. CDR1 and CDR2 (germline): KGHDR, SFDVKD. Trimming at V came to 4 bases and at J to 5 bases, leaving 6 bases not matched to a gene. This CDR3 region has 16 residues. DNA of the CDR3: TGTGCCACCAGTGACCAGGGACTAGCGGCGAACAATGAGCAGTTCTTC. It codes for CATSDQGLAANNEQFF.

This rearrangement joins TRBV12-3 or TRBV12-4 to TRBJ1-3, with a tentative D call TRBD1 (6 bases). Trimming removed 6 bases at V and 4 bases at J, with 13 bases between. This CDR3 region has 14 residues. The CDR3 bases are TGTGCCAGCAGCCCCACAACAGGGGGAAACACCATATATTTT. Its protein product is CASSPTTGGNTIYF.

This clonotype was seen a few times. This chain links TRBV12-3 or TRBV12-4 with TRBJ2-3; D remains unclear. Trimming took 6 bases from V and 1 from J, leaving 11 bases between them. This CDR3 is built from 14 residues. CDR3 in amino acids: CASRYEAGTDTQYF. The CDR3 bases are TGTGCCAGCAGGTACGAGGCAGGCACAGATACGCAGTATTTT.

In its sample, this clonotype was seen a few times. This chain uses TRBV6-1 with TRBJ2-1; D gene ambiguous. This CDR3 has 13 residues. Germline V gene lookup returns CDR1 MNHNS and CDR2 SASEGT. Deletions cut 0 bases from V and 12 bases from J, with 12 bases between. The CDR3 is CASSEARIGRQFF. CDR3 in DNA: TGTGCCAGCAGTGAAGCAAGAATCGGTCGGCAGTTCTTC.

This clonotype was detected a few times. This chain uses TRBV24-1 with TRBJ1-5; tentative D call: TRBD1 (5 bases). The CDR3 consists of 12 residues. With 4 bases removed from V and 7 bases from J, the gap between germline ends came to 7 bases. From germline, CDR1 is KGHDR and CDR2 SFDVKD. CDR3 region: CATSDGTQPQHF. The CDR3 bases are TGTGCCACCAGTGACGGGACCCAGCCCCAGCATTTT.

The table lists this clonotype with a few counts. This chain joins TRBV20-1 and TRBJ2-2; D is possibly TRBD1 or TRBD2 (5 bases each). Germline CDR1 is DFQATT and CDR2 is SNEGSKA (reference sequence). V gave up 1 base and J gave up 7 bases, with 16 bases separating them. The length of the CDR3 is 15 residues. CDR3 nucleotide sequence: TGCAGTGCTAGAGCTTGGATCCGGGACCTCGGGGAGCTGTTTTTT. Residues: CSARAWIRDLGELFF.

The chain links TRBV10-3 to TRBJ2-1, with 11 bases lining up with TRBD2. The CDR3 extends over 14 amino acids. CDR1 is ENHRY and CDR2 is SYGVKD in the germline V gene. The V gene end was trimmed by 4 bases and the J gene end by 8 bases; junction bases not matched to a gene: 4. The CDR3 loop is CAISVLAGGDEQFF. The CDR3 nucleotides read TGTGCCATCAGTGTTCTAGCGGGAGGCGATGAGCAGTTCTTC.

This chain links TRBV5-1 with TRBJ2-7, with 7 positions matching TRBD2. CDR1 and CDR2 (germline): SGHRS, YFSETQ. The CDR3 runs 15 residues. The J segment lost 0 bases and the V segment lost 4 bases, leaving 7 bases of the junction unmatched. For the CDR3, the DNA is TGCGCCAGCAGCCAGGCTAGCGGTTACTCCTACGAGCAGTACTTC. Translated, it gives CASSQASGYSYEQYF.

The V gene is TRBV29-1, the J gene TRBJ2-3; TRBD1 aligns across 8 bases. Trimming took 3 bases from V and 3 from J; bases not matched to a gene: 5. Germline V gene sequence: CDR1 SQVTM, CDR2 ANQGSEA. CDR3 length: 14 residues. This CDR3 reads CSVDRDRGTDTQYF. Here the CDR3 DNA reads TGCAGCGTTGACCGAGACAGGGGTACAGATACGCAGTATTTT.

This clonotype was observed a handful of times. The chain couples TRBV5-1 to TRBJ1-3; 9 positions agree with TRBD1. The germline CDR1 and CDR2 sequences are SGHRS and YFSETQ. The V segment lost 4 bases and the J segment 1 base; nucleotides outside the gene matches: 6. This CDR3 spans 16 amino acids. The CDR3 region is CASSVYGTGSGNTIYF. DNA of the CDR3: TGCGCCAGCAGCGTGTACGGGACAGGGTCTGGAAACACCATATATTTT.